This is a list of T cell receptor beta chains from one sample in a study of T cells after yellow fever vaccination. TCRdb fed the 5' RACE reads into MiXCR, producing one record per CDR3 protein. Here the sample spans fewer than 350,000 distinct CDR3 sequences, 8.7% being singletons. Source: PBMCs, taken on the day of the first yellow fever vaccination. Receptors originate from a man younger than 35 who received the YFV17D yellow fever vaccine. The CDR3 runs from the conserved cysteine through the conserved F or W. D genes are given only for firm matches. Expanded clones are given a class, and other clones once, few, many or no size at all.

d_gene,v_gene,abundance,j_gene,CDR3nt,CDR3aa
NA,TRBV20-1,NA,TRBJ1-1,TGCAGTGCTAGACTGGCAGGCCCAAACACTGAAGCTTTCTTT,CSARLAGPNTEAFF
NA,TRBV12-3/TRBV12-4,many,TRBJ1-5,TGTGCCAGCAGTTTAAGGTCAGGGTCGAGCAATCAGCCCCAGCATTTT,CASSLRSGSSNQPQHF
NA,TRBV5-4,few,TRBJ2-4,TGTGCCAGCAGCTTTCGCCTAGCCAAAAACATTCAGTACTTC,CASSFRLAKNIQYF
NA,TRBV27,few,TRBJ2-5,TGTGCCAGCAGTCCCGGCTACTACCAAGAGACCCAGTACTTC,CASSPGYYQETQYF
TRBD1,TRBV7-2,NA,TRBJ2-7,TGTGCCAGCATCGACCGACAGGGGGGGCCCTCCTACGAGCAGTACTTC,CASIDRQGGPSYEQYF
TRBD1,TRBV7-2,many,TRBJ2-2,TGTGCCAGCAGCTCCAGGACAGGGAGAGCTGGGGAGCTGTTTTTT,CASSSRTGRAGELFF
NA,TRBV29-1,few,TRBJ2-7,TGCAGCGTTGAAGATGGACACCCCGAGCAGTACTTC,CSVEDGHPEQYF
NA,TRBV9,many,TRBJ1-1,TGTGCCAGCAGCGTAGATGGCCTATCAGGCACTGAAGCTTTCTTT,CASSVDGLSGTEAFF
TRBD2,TRBV7-6,NA,TRBJ2-7,TGTGCCAGCAGCTTAGTGGCTCTTAGCGGGGGGGCAGGATCCTACGAGCAGTACTTC,CASSLVALSGGAGSYEQYF
NA,TRBV5-1,NA,TRBJ2-2,TGCGCCAGCAGCTTGGACGGGTCGGTGCCCGGGGAGCTGTTTTTT,CASSLDGSVPGELFF
NA,TRBV6-2/TRBV6-3,NA,TRBJ2-2,TGTGCCAGCAGTCGGGACTGGGACACCGGGGAGCTGTTTTTT,CASSRDWDTGELFF
NA,TRBV5-1,few,TRBJ2-5,TGCGCCAGCGCACAGGTCGAGACCCAGTACTTC,CASAQVETQYF
NA,TRBV11-3,few,TRBJ2-2,TGTGCCAGCAGCTTAGGTCTCGAGGCGGTGGAGCTGTTTTTT,CASSLGLEAVELFF
NA,TRBV5-5,few,TRBJ1-1,TGTGCCAGCAGCTTATTTGGAAAGAACACTGAAGCTTTCTTT,CASSLFGKNTEAFF
TRBD1,TRBV7-9,NA,TRBJ2-1,TGTGCCAGCAGCTCCCCCCCGGGACAGGGGGTAGTAAATGAGCAGTTCTTC,CASSSPPGQGVVNEQFF
NA,TRBV5-8,many,TRBJ2-3,TGTGCCAGCAGTTATTTTACGGCAGATACGCAGTATTTT,CASSYFTADTQYF
TRBD1,TRBV28,NA,TRBJ1-2,TGTGCCAGCCGGGACAGCCGTTCTTATGGCTACACCTTC,CASRDSRSYGYTF
NA,TRBV20-1,many,TRBJ2-1,TGCAGTGTCCACCGGGTGGGTTCTTACAATGAGCAGTTCTTC,CSVHRVGSYNEQFF
NA,TRBV7-6,NA,TRBJ1-3,TGTGCCAGCAGCTTAGCAGGGCCCCCTGGAAACACCATATATTTT,CASSLAGPPGNTIYF
NA,TRBV12-3/TRBV12-4,many,TRBJ2-5,TGTGCCAGCAGTTTGAAGCGGCGCGGACAAGAGACCCAGTACTTC,CASSLKRRGQETQYF
NA,TRBV5-6,NA,TRBJ2-5,TGTGCCAGCAGCGCAGCTGAGACCCAGTACTTC,CASSAAETQYF
NA,TRBV20-1,many,TRBJ2-7,TGCAGTGCTGCCTTCCCCGGGGCGTCCTACGAGCAGTACTTC,CSAAFPGASYEQYF
TRBD1,TRBV6-1,NA,TRBJ2-3,TGTGCCAGCAGCGGACTACAGGGGGCTTCAGATACGCAGTATTTT,CASSGLQGASDTQYF
NA,TRBV9,NA,TRBJ2-6,TGTGCCAGCAGCGTAGTGGGGGGTCCGGGAGGGGCCAACGTCCTGACTTTC,CASSVVGGPGGANVLTF
NA,TRBV4-2,few,TRBJ2-7,TGTGCCAGCAGCCAAGATTCACATATGGGAAACGAGCAGTACTTC,CASSQDSHMGNEQYF
TRBD2,TRBV19,few,TRBJ2-2,TGTGCCACCAAGACTAGCGGGGGTACAATCACCGGGGAGCTGTTTTTT,CATKTSGGTITGELFF
NA,TRBV5-4,few,TRBJ2-7,TGTGCCAGCAGCTTCGGTGGATCCTACGAGCAGTACTTC,CASSFGGSYEQYF
NA,TRBV6-1,NA,TRBJ1-1,TGTGCCAGCAGTGTGTCTGGGGGATCTGAAGCTTTCTTT,CASSVSGGSEAFF
NA,TRBV5-1,NA,TRBJ2-3,TGCGCCAGCAGCTTCCACGGGGGTAGCACAGATACGCAGTATTTT,CASSFHGGSTDTQYF
NA,TRBV6-5,few,TRBJ2-2,TGTGCCAGCCGTAACTATGTCGGGGAGCTGTTTTTT,CASRNYVGELFF
NA,TRBV12-3/TRBV12-4,many,TRBJ2-2,TGTGCCAGCAGTAGCCCAGTTACAACCGGGGAGCTGTTTTTT,CASSSPVTTGELFF
NA,TRBV14,NA,TRBJ1-1,TGTGCCAGCAGCCAACTCCGGACTGAAGCTTTCTTT,CASSQLRTEAFF
NA,TRBV5-1,few,TRBJ2-3,TGCGCCAGCAGGCCGGGACCGAGCACAGATACGCAGTATTTT,CASRPGPSTDTQYF
NA,TRBV7-3,few,TRBJ1-1,TGTGCCAGCAGCCATCCTCGAGGCTCAGCTTTCTTT,CASSHPRGSAFF
NA,TRBV6-5,NA,TRBJ2-2,TGTGCCAGCAGTTACTCGAATAGAATAGTGGCAGTGAACACCGGGGAGCTGTTTTTT,CASSYSNRIVAVNTGELFF
NA,TRBV5-1,few,TRBJ2-2,TGCGCCAGCAGCTTGCTGAAAACCGGGGAGCTGTTTTTT,CASSLLKTGELFF
NA,TRBV4-1,few,TRBJ1-1,TGCGCCAGCAGCCAAGAGCCTCTTGTTGGCACTGAAGCTTTCTTT,CASSQEPLVGTEAFF
NA,TRBV29-1,few,TRBJ2-1,TGCAGCGTTGAAGGGGGGACAAGCAAGTCCTACAATGAGCAGTTCTTC,CSVEGGTSKSYNEQFF
NA,TRBV4-3,few,TRBJ2-7,TGCGCCAGCAGCCAAGATGCAGGATTAACCTACGAGCAGTACTTC,CASSQDAGLTYEQYF
TRBD1,TRBV19,few,TRBJ2-5,TGTGCCACCTCGTCAGGGGGCGGGTTCCAAGAGACCCAGTACTTC,CATSSGGGFQETQYF
TRBD1,TRBV7-9,few,TRBJ1-6,TGTGCCAGCAGCTTATGGGGACAGGATAATTCACCCCTCCACTTT,CASSLWGQDNSPLHF
NA,TRBV30,few,TRBJ2-5,TGTGCCTGGAGTCCCCTAGGGGAGACCCAGTACTTC,CAWSPLGETQYF
TRBD1,TRBV18,NA,TRBJ2-3,TGTGCCAGCTCACCCCTGGCCGGGACAGGGGCCACAGATACGCAGTATTTT,CASSPLAGTGATDTQYF
NA,TRBV5-6,NA,TRBJ1-5,TGTGCCAGCAGTCTCCATACCGGGTCGGCGGTCGATCAGCCCCAGCATTTT,CASSLHTGSAVDQPQHF
NA,TRBV5-4,NA,TRBJ1-6,TGTGCCAGCAGCTCCGGGACTGCCCGGAGCTCCTATAATTCACCCCTCCACTTT,CASSSGTARSSYNSPLHF
NA,TRBV7-2,few,TRBJ1-3,TGTGCCAGCAGCTCCGGGATCTCTGGAAACACCATATATTTT,CASSSGISGNTIYF
TRBD1,TRBV7-9,few,TRBJ1-2,TGTGCCAGCAGCAACCCCCCTCAGGGGGACAGGCCCTATGGCTACACCTTC,CASSNPPQGDRPYGYTF
NA,TRBV4-3,NA,TRBJ1-2,TGCGCCAGCAGCCAAGAAAGGAGGACAGCCAACTATGGCTACACCTTC,CASSQERRTANYGYTF
NA,TRBV11-2,many,TRBJ2-7,TGTGCCAGCAGCTTAGCCGGAGCGGCGGGGCAGTACTTC,CASSLAGAAGQYF
NA,TRBV12-3/TRBV12-4,many,TRBJ1-2,TGTGCCAGCAGTCCGACAGGACCCTATGGCTACACCTTC,CASSPTGPYGYTF
NA,TRBV7-8,NA,TRBJ2-5,TGTGCCAGCAGCTCGCACCAAAACGTTCGGGGAGGCGAGACCCAGTACTTC,CASSSHQNVRGGETQYF
TRBD1,TRBV5-4,few,TRBJ1-6,TGTGCCAGCAGATCTTCAATAACAGGGGGCTATAATTCACCCCTCCACTTT,CASRSSITGGYNSPLHF
TRBD1,TRBV7-6,few,TRBJ2-7,TGTGCCAGCAGCTTAACGGAGGACAGGGGGTACGAGCAGTACTTC,CASSLTEDRGYEQYF
NA,TRBV12-3/TRBV12-4,NA,TRBJ2-1,TGTGCCAGCAGTTTAGGGGGTTGGGCCCACAATGAGCAGTTCTTC,CASSLGGWAHNEQFF
NA,TRBV12-3/TRBV12-4,NA,TRBJ1-2,TGTGCCAGCAGCTTGGCATATGGCTACACCTTC,CASSLAYGYTF
TRBD2,TRBV29-1,NA,TRBJ2-1,TGCAGCGTTGATGTGGCGGGGGGAATCTACAATGAGCAGTTCTTC,CSVDVAGGIYNEQFF
NA,TRBV12-5,NA,TRBJ1-1,TGTGCTAGTGGTTTGGTTTGGGCGGGGGACACTGAAGCTTTCTTT,CASGLVWAGDTEAFF
NA,TRBV25-1,few,TRBJ1-5,TGTGCCAGCAGCGTCACAGGTAGCAATCAGCCCCAGCATTTT,CASSVTGSNQPQHF
NA,TRBV7-2,NA,TRBJ2-7,TGTGCCAGCGACCCAGGGTCCTACGAGCAGTACTTC,CASDPGSYEQYF
NA,TRBV3-1,once,TRBJ1-4,TGTGCCGGCAGCCAAGTCCATAAGGAAAAACTGTTTTTT,CAGSQVHKEKLFF